The T cell receptor beta chain described here comes from a study of blood T cell repertoires in COVID-19. This clone occurred a few times. Authors' processing steps: By means of reference gene primer amplification, nucleated cell counts were estimated. Sequencing used immunoSEQ multiplex PCR; TCRdb keeps in-frame clones, though not all of them. Clone size and V and J calls were adopted from that table, with D and trimming inferred from the DNA. The sample carries under 50,000 clones, roughly nine tenths recorded once. Germline CDR1 is SGHNT and CDR2 is YYREEE (reference sequence). CDR3 length equals 14 residues. Trimming stripped 1 base from V and 5 bases from J, with 9 bases between.

This chain connects TRBV5-4 to TRBJ2-2; D unclear. Input material: peripheral blood. The receptor was derived from a man in his 70s with active COVID-19. CDR3 sequence (DNA): TGTGCCAGCAGCTTGAGTATTGAGACCGGGGAGCTGTTTTTT. It is translated as CASSLSIETGELFF.